This T cell receptor (beta chain) was recorded in a study of T cells in Graves' hyperthyroidism and ophthalmopathy. Trimming took 3 bases from V and 6 from J; bases not matched to a gene: 5. CDR3 length: 13 amino acids. The germline gives CDR1 DFQATT, CDR2 SNEGSKA (reference sequence). Newly diagnosed patients aged 18 to 65 had hyperthyroidism of under 2 months' duration. This clonotype was picked up many times. There were TCR beta CDR3 regions amplified from RNA transcripts. During a first-round RT-PCR of the TCR CDR3, the HTBI primer set was used. TCRdb independently ran MiXCR on the multiplex PCR reads; one entry per CDR3 protein. The sample records 700,000 or so distinct CDR3 sequences, approximately 16% being singletons.

The chain uses TRBV20-1 and TRBJ2-3; 8 nucleotides match TRBD2. Sequencing input: blood. The TCR was taken from a man aged 18 to 29 with Graves' hyperthyroidism. The CDR3 region is CSASGSGSDTQYF. As DNA, the CDR3 is TGCAGTGCTAGTGGCAGCGGGAGTGATACGCAGTATTTT.